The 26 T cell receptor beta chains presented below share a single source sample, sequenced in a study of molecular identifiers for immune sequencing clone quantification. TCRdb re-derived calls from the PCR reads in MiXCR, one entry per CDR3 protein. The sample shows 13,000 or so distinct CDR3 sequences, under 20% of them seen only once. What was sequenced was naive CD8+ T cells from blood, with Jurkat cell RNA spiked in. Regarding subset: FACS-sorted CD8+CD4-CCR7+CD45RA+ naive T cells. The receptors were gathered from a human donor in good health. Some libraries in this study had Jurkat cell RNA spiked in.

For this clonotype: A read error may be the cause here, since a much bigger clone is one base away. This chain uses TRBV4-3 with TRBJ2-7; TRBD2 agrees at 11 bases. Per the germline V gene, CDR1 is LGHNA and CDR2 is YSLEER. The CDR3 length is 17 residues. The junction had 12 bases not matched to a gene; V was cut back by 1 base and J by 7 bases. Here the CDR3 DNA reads TGCGCCAGCAGCCAAGGTTTTAGCGGGAGGGCCCTACGAGAGCAGTACTTC. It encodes CASSQGFSGRALREQYF.

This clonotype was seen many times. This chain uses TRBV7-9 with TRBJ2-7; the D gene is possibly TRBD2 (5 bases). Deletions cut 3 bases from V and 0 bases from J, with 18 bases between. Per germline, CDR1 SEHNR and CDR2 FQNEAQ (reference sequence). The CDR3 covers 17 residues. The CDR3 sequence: CASSFFPTFGSSYEQYF. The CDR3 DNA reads TGTGCCAGCAGCTTTTTTCCCACCTTTGGGAGCTCCTACGAGCAGTACTTC.

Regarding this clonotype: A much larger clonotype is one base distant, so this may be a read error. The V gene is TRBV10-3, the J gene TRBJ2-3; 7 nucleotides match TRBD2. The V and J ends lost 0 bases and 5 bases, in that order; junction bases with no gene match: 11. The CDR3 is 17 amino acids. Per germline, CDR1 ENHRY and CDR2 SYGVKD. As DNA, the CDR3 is TGTGCCATCAGTGAGTCGAAGTCTGCGGGAGCTATAGATACGCAGTATTTT. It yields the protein CAISESKSAGAIDTQYF.

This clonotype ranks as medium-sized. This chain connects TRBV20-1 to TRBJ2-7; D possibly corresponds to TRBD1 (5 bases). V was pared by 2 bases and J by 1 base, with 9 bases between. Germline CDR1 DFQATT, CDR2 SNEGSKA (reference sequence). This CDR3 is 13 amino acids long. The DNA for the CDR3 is TGCAGTGCTAGAAGGGGATATTCCTACGAGCAGTACTTC. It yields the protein CSARRGYSYEQYF.

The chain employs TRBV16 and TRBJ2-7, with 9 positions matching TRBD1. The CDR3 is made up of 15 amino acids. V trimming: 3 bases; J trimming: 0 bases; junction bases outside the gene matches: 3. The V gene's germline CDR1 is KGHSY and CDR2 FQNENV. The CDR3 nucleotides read TGTGCCAGCAGCCAGCCGGGACAGGGCTCCTACGAGCAGTACTTC. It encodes CASSQPGQGSYEQYF. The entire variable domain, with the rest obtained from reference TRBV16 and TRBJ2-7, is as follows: GEEVAQTPKHLVRGEGQKAKLYCAPIKGHSYVFWYQQVLKNEFKFLISFQNENVFDETGMPKERFSAKCLPNSPCSLEIQATKLEDSAVYFCASSQPGQGSYEQYFGPGTRLTVT.

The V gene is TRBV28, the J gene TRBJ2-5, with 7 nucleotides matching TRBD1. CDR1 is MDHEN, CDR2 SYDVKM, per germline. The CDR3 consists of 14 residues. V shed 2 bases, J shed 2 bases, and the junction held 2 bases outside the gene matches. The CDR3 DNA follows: TGTGCCAGCAGTTTAAGGGACAGTCAAGAGACCCAGTACTTC. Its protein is CASSLRDSQETQYF.

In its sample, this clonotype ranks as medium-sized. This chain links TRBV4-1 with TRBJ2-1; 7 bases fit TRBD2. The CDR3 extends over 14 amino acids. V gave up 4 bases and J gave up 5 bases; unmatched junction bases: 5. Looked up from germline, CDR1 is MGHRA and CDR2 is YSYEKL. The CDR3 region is CASSPPTSHNEQFF. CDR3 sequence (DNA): TGCGCCAGCAGCCCCCCGACTAGCCACAATGAGCAGTTCTTC.

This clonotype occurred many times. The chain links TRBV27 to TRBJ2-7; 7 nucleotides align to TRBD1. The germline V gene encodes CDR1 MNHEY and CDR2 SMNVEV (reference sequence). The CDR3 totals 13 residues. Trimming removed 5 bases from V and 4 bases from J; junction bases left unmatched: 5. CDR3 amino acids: CASSPQGIYEQYF. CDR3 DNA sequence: TGTGCCAGCAGTCCACAGGGGATTTACGAGCAGTACTTC.

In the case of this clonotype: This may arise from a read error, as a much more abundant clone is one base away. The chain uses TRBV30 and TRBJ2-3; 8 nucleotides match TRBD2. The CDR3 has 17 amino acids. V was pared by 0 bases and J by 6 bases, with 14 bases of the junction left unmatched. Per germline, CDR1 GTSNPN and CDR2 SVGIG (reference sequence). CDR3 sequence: CAWSVQVFRGGRDTQYF. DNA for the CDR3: TGTGCCTGGAGTGTACAAGTCTTCCGGGGGGGCCGTGATACGCAGTATTTT.

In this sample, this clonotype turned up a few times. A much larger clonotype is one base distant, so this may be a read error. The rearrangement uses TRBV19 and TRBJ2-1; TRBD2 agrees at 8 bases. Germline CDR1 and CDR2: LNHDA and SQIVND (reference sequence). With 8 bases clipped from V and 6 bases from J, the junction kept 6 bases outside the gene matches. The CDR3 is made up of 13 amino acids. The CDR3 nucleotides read TGTGCCAGTGGTGAAAGCGGGAGCAATGAGCAGTTCTTC. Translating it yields CASGESGSNEQFF.

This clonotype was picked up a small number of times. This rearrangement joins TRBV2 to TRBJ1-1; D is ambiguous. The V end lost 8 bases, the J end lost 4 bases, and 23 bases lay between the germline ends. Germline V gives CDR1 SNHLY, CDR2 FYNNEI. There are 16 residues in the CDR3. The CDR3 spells CASDPIPGGSGTEAFF. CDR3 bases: TGTGCCAGCGACCCTATTCCCGGCGGGAGCGGCACTGAAGCTTTCTTT.

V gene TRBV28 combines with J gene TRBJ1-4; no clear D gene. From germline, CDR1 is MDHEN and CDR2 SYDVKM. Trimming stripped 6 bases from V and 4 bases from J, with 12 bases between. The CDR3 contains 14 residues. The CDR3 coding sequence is TGTGCCAGCAGCTGGATCGCGGATAATGAAAAACTGTTTTTT. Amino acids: CASSWIADNEKLFF. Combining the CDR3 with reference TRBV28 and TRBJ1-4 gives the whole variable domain DVKVTQSSRYLVKRTGEKVFLECVQDMDHENMFWYRQDPGLGLRLIYFSYDVKMKEKGDIPEGYSVSREKKERFSLILESASTNQTSMYLCASSWIADNEKLFFGSGTQLSVL.

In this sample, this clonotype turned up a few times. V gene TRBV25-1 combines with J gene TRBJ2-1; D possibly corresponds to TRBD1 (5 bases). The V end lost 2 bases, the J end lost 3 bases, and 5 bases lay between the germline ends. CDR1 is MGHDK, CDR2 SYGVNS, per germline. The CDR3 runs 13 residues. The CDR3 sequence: CASSERGYNEQFF. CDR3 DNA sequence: TGTGCCAGCAGTGAAAGGGGCTACAATGAGCAGTTCTTC.

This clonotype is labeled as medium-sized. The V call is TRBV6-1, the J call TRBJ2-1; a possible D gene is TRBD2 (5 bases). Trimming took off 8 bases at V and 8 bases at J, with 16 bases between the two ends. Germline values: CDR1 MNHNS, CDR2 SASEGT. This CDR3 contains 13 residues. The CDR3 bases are TGTGCCAGCTGGAGGACGTCGGTGGATGAGCAGTTCTTC. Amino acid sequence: CASWRTSVDEQFF.

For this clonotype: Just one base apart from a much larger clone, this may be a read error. The CDR3 is CASNLEGPPVYGNTF. The CDR3 DNA follows: TGTGCCAGCAACTTAGAGGGTCCTCCAGTCTATGGCAACACCTTC. The chain links TRBV5-5 to TRBJ1-2; unclear D gene. Germline loops: CDR1 SGHKS, CDR2 YYEKEE (reference sequence). This CDR3 is built from 15 residues.

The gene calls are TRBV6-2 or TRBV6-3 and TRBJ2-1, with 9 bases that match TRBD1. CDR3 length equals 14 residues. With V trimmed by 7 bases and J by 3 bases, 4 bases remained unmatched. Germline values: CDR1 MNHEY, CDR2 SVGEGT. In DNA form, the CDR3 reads TGTGCCAGCACATGGGGACAGGGCTACAATGAGCAGTTCTTC. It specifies CASTWGQGYNEQFF.

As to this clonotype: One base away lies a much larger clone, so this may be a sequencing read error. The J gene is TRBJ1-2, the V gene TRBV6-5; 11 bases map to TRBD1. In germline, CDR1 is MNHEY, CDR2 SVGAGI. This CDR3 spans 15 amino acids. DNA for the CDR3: TGTGTCAGCAGTTACTCTACCGGGACAGGGGGTGGCTACACCTTC. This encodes CVSSYSTGTGGGYTF.

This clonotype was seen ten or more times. The CDR3 DNA follows: TGTGCCAGCAGCCTAGGTATTGGTGGGGCCAACGTCCTGACTTTC. Protein: CASSLGIGGANVLTF. This chain uses TRBV7-9 with TRBJ2-6; D remains ambiguous. Looked up from germline, CDR1 is SEHNR and CDR2 is FQNEAQ (reference sequence). Trimming stripped 5 bases from V and 3 bases from J, with 11 bases between. The CDR3 length is 15 residues.

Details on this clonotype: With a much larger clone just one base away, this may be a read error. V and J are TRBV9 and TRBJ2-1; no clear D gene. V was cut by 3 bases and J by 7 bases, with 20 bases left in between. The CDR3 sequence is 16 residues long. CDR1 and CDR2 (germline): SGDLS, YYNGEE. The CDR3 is CASSGRFGPALNEQFF. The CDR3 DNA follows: TGTGCCAGCAGCGGGCGATTCGGCCCCGCGCTTAATGAGCAGTTCTTC. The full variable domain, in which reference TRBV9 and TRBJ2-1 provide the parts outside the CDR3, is DSGVTQTPKHLITATGQRVTLRCSPRSGDLSVYWYQQSLDQGLQFLIQYYNGEERAKGNILERFSAQQFPDLHSELNLSSLELGDSALYFCASSGRFGPALNEQFFGPGTRLTVL.

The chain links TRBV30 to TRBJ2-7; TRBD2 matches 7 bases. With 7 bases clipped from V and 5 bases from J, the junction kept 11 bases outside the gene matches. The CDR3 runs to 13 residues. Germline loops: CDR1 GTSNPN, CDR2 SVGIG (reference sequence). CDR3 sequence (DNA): TGTGCCTACCTCCGGGACTATTCTAACGAGCAGTACTTC. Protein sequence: CAYLRDYSNEQYF.

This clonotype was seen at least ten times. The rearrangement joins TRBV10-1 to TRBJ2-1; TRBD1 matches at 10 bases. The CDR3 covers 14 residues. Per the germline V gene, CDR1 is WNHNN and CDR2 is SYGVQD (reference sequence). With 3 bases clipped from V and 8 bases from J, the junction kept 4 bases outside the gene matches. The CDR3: CASSDRTGGHEQFF. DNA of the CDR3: TGCGCCAGCAGTGACAGGACAGGGGGACATGAGCAGTTCTTC.

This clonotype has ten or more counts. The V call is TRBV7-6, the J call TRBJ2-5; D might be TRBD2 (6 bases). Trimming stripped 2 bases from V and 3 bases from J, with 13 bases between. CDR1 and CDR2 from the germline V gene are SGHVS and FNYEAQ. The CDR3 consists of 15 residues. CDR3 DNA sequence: TGTGCCAGCAGCTTATCGGTGGGGACTGAAGAGACCCAGTACTTC. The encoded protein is CASSLSVGTEETQYF. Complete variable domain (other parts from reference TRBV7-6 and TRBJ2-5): GAGVSQSPRYKVTKRGQDVALRCDPISGHVSLYWYRQALGQGPEFLTYFNYEAQQDKSGLPNDRFSAERPEGSISTLTIQRTEQRDSAMYRCASSLSVGTEETQYFGPGTRLLVL.

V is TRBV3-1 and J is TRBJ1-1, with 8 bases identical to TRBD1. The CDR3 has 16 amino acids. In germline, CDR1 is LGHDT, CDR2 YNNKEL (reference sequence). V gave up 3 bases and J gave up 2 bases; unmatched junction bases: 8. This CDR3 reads CASSHLRGQGNTEAFF. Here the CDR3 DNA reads TGTGCCAGCAGCCATCTCCGCGGACAGGGAAACACTGAAGCTTTCTTT.

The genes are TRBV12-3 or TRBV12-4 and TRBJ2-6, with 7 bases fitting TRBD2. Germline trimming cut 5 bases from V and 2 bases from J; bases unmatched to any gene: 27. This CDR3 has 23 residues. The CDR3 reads CASSLPKMGEGRRDLAGANVLTF. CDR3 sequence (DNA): TGTGCCAGCAGTCTCCCTAAAATGGGGGAGGGCCGACGCGATCTGGCTGGGGCCAACGTCCTGACTTTC.

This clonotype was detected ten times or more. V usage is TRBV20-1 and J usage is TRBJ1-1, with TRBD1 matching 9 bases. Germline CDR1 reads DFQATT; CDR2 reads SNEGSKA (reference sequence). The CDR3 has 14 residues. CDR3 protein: CRVPGQGMNTEAFF. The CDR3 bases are TGCAGAGTCCCGGGACAGGGAATGAACACTGAAGCTTTCTTT.

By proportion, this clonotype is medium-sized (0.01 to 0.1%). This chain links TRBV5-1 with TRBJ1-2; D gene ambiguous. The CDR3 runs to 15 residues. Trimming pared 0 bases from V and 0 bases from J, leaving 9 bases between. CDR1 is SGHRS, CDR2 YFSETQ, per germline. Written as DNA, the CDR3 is TGCGCCAGCAGCTTGGAGAAAGGGTCTAACTATGGCTACACCTTC. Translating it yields CASSLEKGSNYGYTF.